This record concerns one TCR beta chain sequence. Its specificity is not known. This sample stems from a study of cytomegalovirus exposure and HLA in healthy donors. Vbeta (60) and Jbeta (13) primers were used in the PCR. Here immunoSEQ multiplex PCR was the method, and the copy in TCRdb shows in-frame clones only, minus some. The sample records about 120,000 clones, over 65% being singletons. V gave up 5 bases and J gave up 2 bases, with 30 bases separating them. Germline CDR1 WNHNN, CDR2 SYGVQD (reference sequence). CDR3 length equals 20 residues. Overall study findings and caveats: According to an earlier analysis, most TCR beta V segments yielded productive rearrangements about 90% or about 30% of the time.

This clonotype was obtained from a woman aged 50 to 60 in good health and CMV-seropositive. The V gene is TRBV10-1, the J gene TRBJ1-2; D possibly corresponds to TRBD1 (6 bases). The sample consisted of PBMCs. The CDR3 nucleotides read TGCGCCAGCAGTCCATCGGAGCGCGAAACCGGGACACCTAAGAACTATGGCTACACCTTC. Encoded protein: CASSPSERETGTPKNYGYTF.